This TCR beta chain was captured by sequencing in a study of post-analysis software for immune sequencing data. Turning to the study itself: Relapsing-remitting, secondary progressive and progressive-relapsing multiple sclerosis courses were included.

Unique molecular identifiers had been added to the TCR beta cDNA libraries. Input of roughly 0.95 to 11 million T cells yielded approximately 500,000 cDNA molecules. TCRdb re-called the PCR reads with MiXCR, one entry per CDR3 protein. In the table there are approximately 460,000 distinct CDR3 sequences, nearly 45% of which are singletons. This CDR3 is 15 amino acids long. CDR1 SQVTM and CDR2 ANQGSEA come from the germline V gene. To note about this clonotype: Its antigen is not known. A junction end diverges from the germline sequence, so it may reflect a read error.

Findings of the study overall: When compared against controls, multiple sclerosis patients showed significantly lower normalized Chao1 diversity. F measure grouped same-batch samples tightly together. About five TRBV segments appeared more often in patients than in controls, and TRBV5-6, TRBV5-1 and TRBV20-1 were among these.

The chain employs TRBV29-1 and TRBJ1-2; D gene unclear. Sample: blood. This clonotype was sampled from a girl between 5 and 17 years old with multiple sclerosis. The CDR3 sequence: CSVEIREPANHGYTF. The CDR3, as DNA: TGCAGCGTTGAAATAAGGGAACCAGCTAACCATGGCTACACCTTC. The full variable domain, in which reference TRBV29-1 and TRBJ1-2 provide the parts outside the CDR3, is SAVISQKPSRDICQRGTSLTIQCQVDSQVTMMFWYRQQPGQSLTLIATANQGSEATYESGFVIDKFPISRPNLTFSTLTVSNMSPEDSSIYLCSVEIREPANHGYTFGSGTRLTVV.